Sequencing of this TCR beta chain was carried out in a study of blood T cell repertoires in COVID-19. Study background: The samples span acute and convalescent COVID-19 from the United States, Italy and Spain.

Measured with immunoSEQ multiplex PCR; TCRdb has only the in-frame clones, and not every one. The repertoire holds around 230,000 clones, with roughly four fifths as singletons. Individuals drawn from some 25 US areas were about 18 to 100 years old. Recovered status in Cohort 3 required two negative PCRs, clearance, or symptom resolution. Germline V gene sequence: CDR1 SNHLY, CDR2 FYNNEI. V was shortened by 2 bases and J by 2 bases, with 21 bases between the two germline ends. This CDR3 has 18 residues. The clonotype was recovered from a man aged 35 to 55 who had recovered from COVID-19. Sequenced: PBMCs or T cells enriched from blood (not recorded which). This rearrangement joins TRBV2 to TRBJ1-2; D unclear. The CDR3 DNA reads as TGTGCCAGCAGTGAAAGGAGGGCCCTTCTAAGAGAAAACTATGGCTACACCTTC. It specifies CASSERRALLRENYGYTF.